This T cell receptor (beta chain) was documented in a study of CD8 T cells in Susac syndrome (dated 2019 in TCRdb). Notes on the research overall: Repertoire sequencing was used to test whether CD8+ T cell activation and differentiation in Susac syndrome was antigen driven. Beyond this particular receptor, the publication reports: The TCR sequencing and HLA analysis was acknowledged to have included a relatively small number of individuals.

RNA was extracted with the RNeasy kit and roughly 0.5 to 1 ug was reverse transcribed using random hexamers. The immunoSEQ multiplex PCR assay, which covers 54 Vbeta and 13 Jbeta segments, was used to amplify TCR beta CDR3 regions. Bias from PCR amplification was corrected by using a synthetic template baseline for primer optimization and for computational correction. Concerning the study's data processing: Reads were assigned to V, D and J genes according to IMGT and analyzed in immunoSEQ Analyzer, with only productive sequences retained. Clonality was calculated as one minus the Shannon entropy normalized by log2 of the number of productive unique sequences. For each patient and control, public and private clones were evaluated within the 100 most prevalent clones. A clone was defined as Susac-specific if it was absent from the healthy and MS cohorts, from 950 to 1,300 published viral clones and from other ImmuneACCESS disease sequences. Clones were called with MiXCR by TCRdb after fastp trimmed the public reads at Q25, and only in-frame beta chains were retained. Rows merge per CDR3 protein into single entries with the most common DNA and genes. The V and J calls here are based on TCRdb, not the publication. Recorded for this sample are roughly 180,000 distinct CDR3 sequences; about 95% of them occurred a single time. The top ten constitute about 0.1% of the sample.

A word on this clonotype: Its antigen has not been determined. Qualities for individual bases were not recorded, and no much larger clone is one base off.

Via the germline V gene (reference sequence), CDR1 is LNHDA and CDR2 SQIVND. Including the terminal cysteine and phenylalanine, the CDR3 comprises 12 residues. The CDR3 DNA has 36 bases and is translated from base 1. The junction shows trimming of 6 bases on V and 8 bases on J, plus 11 bases between the germline ends. Peripheral blood CD8+ and CD4+ T cells from healthy donors, Susac syndrome patients and multiple sclerosis patients were profiled using high-throughput TCR beta sequencing. Healthy donors were age- and sex-matched controls. Bulk CD8+ and CD4+ T cells were purified by magnetic negative isolation, while CD8+ TEMRA cells were enriched using FACS. Blood was collected in EDTA tubes and processed within 24 hours, with PBMCs isolated through density gradient centrifugation. PBMCs intended for TCR sequencing were cryopreserved in liquid nitrogen and thawed later in a water bath at 37 degrees C. The sorted or isolated CD4+, CD8+ and CD8+ TEMRA cells reached a purity of at least 90%.

This sequence was found in a human donor in good health. The sample comprised CD4+ T cells from PBMCs. The chain uses TRBV19 and TRBJ2-1; TRBD1 is perhaps the D gene, given 5 matching bases. The DNA is as follows: TGTGCCAGTAGCCGACAGACCCATGAGCAGTTCTTC. Translated, it reads CASSRQTHEQFF.